This is a list of T cell receptor beta chains from one sample in a study of Ad26.COV2.S vaccination and SARS-CoV-2 variants. The assay was immunoSEQ multiplex PCR, and TCRdb's table has in-frame clones only and misses some. Here the sample spans more than 300,000 clones, 85% to 90% being singletons. The material sequenced was peripheral blood, taken in a trial of Ad26.COV2.S vaccine versus placebo. These receptors came from a person aged 18-65 years who received the Ad26.COV2.S COVID-19 vaccine or a placebo. The CDR3 runs from the conserved cysteine through the conserved F or W. A D gene is named only where the DNA matches it firmly. Size is omitted from some rows. Given values are once, few, many or a class for expanded clones.

v_gene	j_gene	d_gene	abundance	len	CDR3nt	CDR3aa
TRBV6-4	TRBJ1-2	.	.	13	TGTGCCAGCAGTGATGGGGCAAACTATGGCTACACCTTC	CASSDGANYGYTF
TRBV7-9	TRBJ1-1	TRBD1	.	16	TGTGCCAGCAGCGATAACCCAGGGGGCTCTTACACTGAAGCTTTCTTT	CASSDNPGGSYTEAFF
TRBV5-1	TRBJ1-4	TRBD1	.	16	TGCGCCAGCAGTTCCACCTCCGGGACAGGGGGTGAAAAACTGTTTTTT	CASSSTSGTGGEKLFF
TRBV9	TRBJ1-2	.	.	17	TGTGCCAGCAGCGTAGGAACAGGCGCTTTAGCTAACTATGGCTACACCTTC	CASSVGTGALANYGYTF
TRBV6-5	TRBJ1-2	.	.	14	TGTGCCAGCAGTCCCGGGACGGCGTTGGGAGGCTACACCTTC	CASSPGTALGGYTF
TRBV5-5	TRBJ1-3	.	.	16	TGTGCCAGCAGCAGGGAAGGGTTCCTCTCTGGAAACACCATATATTTT	CASSREGFLSGNTIYF
TRBV11-1	TRBJ2-1	TRBD2	.	16	TGTGCCAGCAGCCCCACAAGCGGGGGGTTCGGAAATGAGCAGTTCTTC	CASSPTSGGFGNEQFF
TRBV2	TRBJ1-1	.	few	13	TGTGCCAGCAAGGGCGGCTTGAACACTGAAGCTTTCTTT	CASKGGLNTEAFF
TRBV12-3/TRBV12-4	TRBJ1-6	.	few	13	TGTGCCAGCAGTTTAAACCTACGGTCACCCCTCCACTTT	CASSLNLRSPLHF
TRBV19	TRBJ1-1	.	.	14	TGTGCCAGTAGTAGCGGACACCGGAACACTGAAGCTTTCTTT	CASSSGHRNTEAFF
TRBV7-9	TRBJ1-3	.	.	18	TGTGCCAGCAGCTTAGGGCCTTCGATCGCTGACTCTGGAAACACCATATATTTT	CASSLGPSIADSGNTIYF
TRBV5-6	TRBJ1-1	.	.	13	TGTGCCAGCAGCTTGAGACGCCGGTCGGAAGCTTTCTTT	CASSLRRRSEAFF
TRBV3-1/TRBV3-2	TRBJ2-5	.	once	14	TGTGCCAGCAGCCAAAAACGCGTACAAGAGACCCAGTACTTC	CASSQKRVQETQYF
TRBV30	TRBJ1-1	.	few	14	TGTGCCTGGAGTGTGAGGGGCAGGAACACTGAAGCTTTCTTT	CAWSVRGRNTEAFF
TRBV7-2	TRBJ1-2	.	.	14	TGTGCCAGCCGGTTGAACGTGTTTAACTATGGCTACACCTTC	CASRLNVFNYGYTF
TRBV7-9	TRBJ2-6	TRBD1	.	18	TGTGCCAGCAGCGCTCCGGGACAGGGTGCTCTGGGGGCCAACGTCCTGACTTTC	CASSAPGQGALGANVLTF
TRBV2	TRBJ1-4	TRBD1	.	17	TGTGCCAGCAGTGGGGGGGCGAACAGGGGTGCTAATGAAAAACTGTTTTTT	CASSGGANRGANEKLFF